This TCR beta chain is from a study of blood T cell repertoires in COVID-19. The assay was immunoSEQ multiplex PCR, and TCRdb's table has in-frame clones only and misses some. The sample has more than 85,000 clones; 80% to 90% are singletons. As concerns this clone: This same CDR3 is encoded by further DNA sequences in the sample.

The length of the CDR3 is 12 residues. Germline V gene lookup returns CDR1 SGHRS and CDR2 YFSETQ. V lost 3 bases and J 4 bases, leaving 7 bases between the germline ends. The specimen was PBMCs or T cells enriched from blood (not recorded which). This TCR was sampled from a woman in her fifties or sixties who had recovered from COVID-19. The V call is TRBV5-1, the J call TRBJ2-5; D not certain. This CDR3 reads CASSSSGETQYF. The CDR3 DNA reads TGCGCCAGCAGCTCCTCAGGAGAGACCCAGTACTTC.